This entry lists 10 T cell receptor beta chains sequenced from one sample in a study of regulatory T cells in long-lasting Graves disease. HTBI primers from iRepertoire and Arm-PCR of CDR3 regions yielded the TCR beta libraries. TCRdb recomputed calls from the multiplex PCR reads with MiXCR, one row per CDR3 protein. The data show 300,000 to 400,000 distinct CDR3 sequences, with about 14% seen just once and about a fifth held by the top ten. Time point meaning: newly diagnosed GD, antithyroid drugs for less than 3 months. PBMC-derived RNA was used for the TCR library. The input for sequencing was peripheral blood mononuclear cells (PBMCs), taken at new diagnosis, from a patient treated with antithyroid drugs. These TCRs come from a female donor with Graves disease.

This clonotype was found many times. The junction departs from the called germline gene at one end, perhaps through a read error. The chain employs TRBV28 and TRBJ1-5; D not resolved. This CDR3 region has 15 residues. The germline CDR1 and CDR2 sequences are MDHEN and SYDVKM. This CDR3 reads CASSDRRISDQPQHF. CDR3 in DNA: TGTGCCAGCAGTGACCGCAGGATTAGCGATCAGCCCCAGCATTTT.

As for this clonotype: A single base separates this from a much larger clone, so it may be a read error. J is TRBJ2-3 and V is TRBV24-1, with D maybe TRBD1 (5 bases). The J call is in doubt because the DNA end fits TRBJ2-1 better. The CDR3 runs to 15 residues. CDR1 and CDR2 (germline): KGHDR, SFDVKD. CDR3 amino acids: CATSDPGPRVNEQFF. The DNA of the CDR3 is TGTGCCACCAGTGATCCAGGGCCTCGAGTCAATGAGCAGTTCTTC.

This clonotype was seen at least ten times. V gene TRBV6-2 or TRBV6-3 combines with J gene TRBJ1-5, with TRBD1 as a possible D gene (5 bases). CDR1 MNHEY and CDR2 SVGEGT come from the germline V gene. Trimming shortened V by 5 bases and J by 7 bases, and 12 bases separated the two germline ends. CDR3 size: 13 residues. The CDR3 here is CASSEMGGQPQHF. The DNA of the CDR3 is TGTGCCAGCAGTGAAATGGGGGGGCAGCCCCAGCATTTT.

This clonotype has at least ten counts. The junction differs from germline at one of its ends, possibly a read error. The genes are TRBV7-9 and TRBJ2-7, with TRBD2 identical over 13 bases. The CDR3 runs to 15 residues. CDR1 is SEHNR, CDR2 FQNEAQ, per germline (reference sequence). CDR3 sequence (DNA): TGCGCCAGCAGCTTGGGACTAGCGGGATCCTACGAGCAGTACTTC. It codes for CASSLGLAGSYEQYF. The full variable domain, rest sourced from reference TRBV7-9 and TRBJ2-7, is DTGVSQNPRHKITKRGQNVTFRCDPISEHNRLYWYRQTLGQGPEFLTYFQNEAQLEKSRLLSDRFSAERPKGSFSTLEIQRTEQGDSAMYLCASSLGLAGSYEQYFGPGTRLTVT.

This clonotype was seen ten or more times. This chain links TRBV11-2 with TRBJ2-3; D is possibly TRBD2 (6 bases). V was trimmed by 5 bases and J by 4 bases, leaving 16 bases between them. Looked up from germline, CDR1 is SGHAT and CDR2 is FQNNGV. The CDR3 is 15 residues long. CDR3 sequence: CASSPEGLRADTQYF. CDR3 sequence (DNA): TGTGCCAGCAGCCCGGAGGGTCTGAGGGCAGATACGCAGTATTTT.

This clonotype was observed many times. This sequence joins TRBV10-3 and TRBJ2-4; TRBD1 agrees at 8 bases. The DNA end is more similar to TRBJ2-5, so the J call may be wrong. The CDR3 contains 16 residues. CDR1 is ENHRY, CDR2 SYGVKD, per germline. Here the CDR3 reads CAISPNLDRGPETQYF. The CDR3 coding sequence is TGTGCCATCAGTCCTAACCTAGACAGGGGTCCCGAGACCCAGTACTTC.

This clonotype was seen repeatedly, ten times or more. The V gene is TRBV5-6, the J gene TRBJ2-2, with 10 bases that match TRBD2. With 2 bases clipped from V and 10 bases from J, the junction kept 8 bases outside the gene matches. The CDR3 is made up of 15 amino acids. The germline CDR1 and CDR2 sequences are SGHDT and YYEEEE. The CDR3 spells CASSFRLAGAMELFF. In nucleotides, the CDR3 is TGTGCCAGCAGCTTTCGACTAGCGGGTGCCATGGAGCTGTTTTTT.

This clonotype was detected a few times. The chain uses TRBV10-1 and TRBJ1-4; D is unresolved. This CDR3 contains 17 residues. Germline V CDR1 and CDR2: WNHNN, SYGVQD (reference sequence). V dropped 0 bases and J dropped 7 bases, with 18 bases sitting between them. Here the CDR3 reads CASSESMGPGGGEKLFF. As DNA, the CDR3 is TGCGCCAGCAGTGAGTCGATGGGTCCGGGCGGAGGTGAAAAACTGTTTTTT.

This clonotype was detected many times. The chain employs TRBV6-2 or TRBV6-3 and TRBJ2-3; D call uncertain. Germline V gives CDR1 MNHEY, CDR2 SVGEGT. The CDR3 spans 12 residues. V was clipped by 5 bases and J by 6 bases, with 9 bases between them. The CDR3 here is CASSRDGDTQYF. CDR3 nucleotide sequence: TGTGCCAGCAGTCGAGATGGGGATACGCAGTATTTT.

This clonotype was counted ten times or more. The chain links TRBV2 to TRBJ1-1; possible D gene TRBD1, 5 bases. Germline CDR1 SNHLY, CDR2 FYNNEI. The V end was cut by 4 bases, the J end by 0 bases, with 6 bases between. The CDR3 has 13 amino acids. In nucleotides, the CDR3 is TGTGCCAGCAGTGGACAGATGAACACTGAAGCTTTCTTT. Its translation is CASSGQMNTEAFF. Variable domain in full (rest from reference TRBV2 and TRBJ1-1): EPEVTQTPSHQVTQMGQEVILRCVPISNHLYFYWYRQILGQKVEFLVSFYNNEISEKSEIFDDQFSVERPDGSNFTLKIRSTKLEDSAMYFCASSGQMNTEAFFGQGTRLTVV.